These T cell receptor beta chains were read from a single sample in a study of beta chain features in type 1 diabetes. Libraries were prepared by immunoSEQ multiplex PCR; TCRdb keeps only in-frame clonotypes and omits some of them. The sample holds nearly 350,000 clones, around 8% seen once. What was sequenced was central memory CD4+ T cells from blood. The receptor source for this set is a woman younger than 30 in good health. Each CDR3 is given with its conserved first and last residue. Fields, in order: J gene, CDR3 length, V gene, D gene, clone size, CDR3 DNA, CDR3 protein. The D gene is left open where the match is weak. Clone size is not always given. Where it is, it says once, few, many or a class for expanded clones.

TRBJ1-1	13	TRBV15	NA	few	TGTGCCACCAGCAGGGACAAGAACACTGAAGCTTTCTTT	CATSRDKNTEAFF
TRBJ2-2	14	TRBV6-5	NA	few	TGTGCCAGCAGTAGAAATGCGAACACCGGGGAGCTGTTTTTT	CASSRNANTGELFF
TRBJ2-1	13	TRBV11-2	NA	NA	TGTGCCAGCAGCTTCGGGACATACAATGAGCAGTTCTTC	CASSFGTYNEQFF
TRBJ2-1	15	TRBV11-1	NA	few	TGTGCCAGCAGTCGGAGGTCGAGCTCCTACAATGAGCAGTTCTTC	CASSRRSSSYNEQFF
TRBJ1-4	19	TRBV27	NA	NA	TGTGCCAGCAGTTTAACGCCTAGGAGTGGCGGTAGGACGCGGGAAAAACTGTTTTTT	CASSLTPRSGGRTREKLFF
TRBJ2-3	14	TRBV29-1	TRBD1	NA	TGCAGCGGTGGAGACAGGGAACGCACAGATACGCAGTATTTT	CSGGDRERTDTQYF
TRBJ2-3	15	TRBV6-5	NA	NA	TGTGCCAGCAGTAGGGCCCGGGGGAAGGCAGATACGCAGTATTTT	CASSRARGKADTQYF
TRBJ2-7	14	TRBV2	NA	NA	TGTGCCAGCAGTATTGTCGGGAGTCCCTACGAGCAGTACTTC	CASSIVGSPYEQYF
TRBJ1-2	14	TRBV28	NA	NA	TGTGCCAGCAGTTTAGAGGACAAAGGCTATGGCTACACCTTC	CASSLEDKGYGYTF
TRBJ2-1	13	TRBV19	NA	NA	TGTGCCAGTAGTGAGGTCCAGTCACTTCGGCAGTTCTTC	CASSEVQSLRQFF
TRBJ2-3	12	TRBV29-1	NA	NA	TGCAGCGTTGGGGTAGGGACAGATACGCAGTATTTT	CSVGVGTDTQYF
TRBJ2-6	18	TRBV4-2	NA	NA	TGTGCCAGCAGCCCCTCCGTGGCGAGTAACTCTGGGGCCAACGTCCTGACTTTC	CASSPSVASNSGANVLTF
TRBJ1-1	14	TRBV7-9	NA	NA	TGTGCCAGCAGCCCGGGGGCAATGAACACTGAAGCTTTCTTT	CASSPGAMNTEAFF
TRBJ2-2	17	TRBV7-2	NA	NA	TGTGCCAGCAGCTTAGACCGGGCCCCGGATGACACCGGGGAGCTGTTTTTT	CASSLDRAPDDTGELFF
TRBJ2-7	15	TRBV4-3	NA	NA	TGCGCCAGCAGCTACACTCGCTATAGCTCCTACGAGCAGTACTTC	CASSYTRYSSYEQYF
TRBJ1-5	14	TRBV7-2	NA	few	TGTGCCAGCAGCGGCGGGGGGGGACCAAAGCCCCAGCATTTT	CASSGGGGPKPQHF
TRBJ2-5	13	TRBV9	NA	NA	TGTGCCAGCAACAGGGACCCCCAAGAGACCCAGTACTTC	CASNRDPQETQYF
TRBJ2-7	8	TRBV27	NA	few	TGTGCCAGCCCTACTAGCTACTTC	CASPTSYF
TRBJ2-3	12	TRBV5-4	TRBD1	NA	TGTGCCAGCAGCTTGGCCGCGGGACAGGGACATTTT	CASSLAAGQGHF
TRBJ2-5	16	TRBV7-2	TRBD2	NA	TGTGCCAGCAGCTTAATGGCGGGAGGACTCCAAGAGACCCAGTACTTC	CASSLMAGGLQETQYF
TRBJ2-1	13	TRBV7-9	TRBD2	few	TGTGCCAGCAGTGCGGGAGGAGGCAATGAGCAGTTCTTC	CASSAGGGNEQFF
TRBJ1-1	13	TRBV5-4	NA	NA	TGTGCCAGCAGGGCCGACATGAACACTGAAGCTTTCTTT	CASRADMNTEAFF
TRBJ2-1	16	TRBV7-9	TRBD2	NA	TGTGCCAGCAGGCCCACGGGCGGGAGCTCCTACAATGAGCAGTTCTTC	CASRPTGGSSYNEQFF
TRBJ2-5	16	TRBV5-1	NA	few	TGCGCCAGCAGCTTCGGTAGGAACCTTGTAAAAGAGACCCAGTACTTC	CASSFGRNLVKETQYF
TRBJ1-5	16	TRBV5-1	NA	few	TGCGCCAGCAGCGCGTTACTGACAGTCCGCAATCAGCCCCAGCATTTT	CASSALLTVRNQPQHF
TRBJ1-6	13	TRBV29-1	NA	few	TGCAGCGTTAGGCAGTCCCATAATTCACCCCTCCACTTT	CSVRQSHNSPLHF
TRBJ2-1	19	TRBV7-2	TRBD1	few	TGTGCCAGCAGCTTAGGTTGGACAGGCCGAGTCTTCTCCTACAATGAGCAGTTCTTC	CASSLGWTGRVFSYNEQFF
TRBJ2-2	12	TRBV28	NA	NA	TGTGCCAGTACAACTAACACCGGGGAGCTGTTTTTT	CASTTNTGELFF
TRBJ2-7	13	TRBV2	NA	NA	TGTGCCAGCAGTGCCGGGACCCCTTACGAGCAGTACTTC	CASSAGTPYEQYF
TRBJ2-2	14	TRBV19	TRBD1	NA	TGTGCCAGTAGTATACCAGGGGGCACCGGGGAGCTGTTTTTT	CASSIPGGTGELFF
TRBJ2-3	15	TRBV18	NA	few	TGTGCCAGCTCACAACTCCTGTCGCGCACAGATACGCAGTATTTT	CASSQLLSRTDTQYF
TRBJ1-1	17	TRBV7-2	NA	few	TGTGCCAGCAGCCTGGGTCCCACTGGGACCACGAACACTGAAGCTTTCTTT	CASSLGPTGTTNTEAFF
TRBJ2-7	14	TRBV11-1	NA	NA	TGTGCCAGCAGCTTAATGGGTTTGACCAACGAGCAGTACTTC	CASSLMGLTNEQYF
TRBJ2-1	14	TRBV28	NA	NA	TGTGCCAGCCGTCGGGGGGCCTCCTACAATGAGCAGTTCTTC	CASRRGASYNEQFF
TRBJ2-2	13	TRBV6-6	NA	few	TGTGCCAGCAGTTTCCAAAACACCGGGGAGCTGTTTTTT	CASSFQNTGELFF
TRBJ1-5	13	TRBV5-1	NA	few	TGCGCCAGCAGCTTGGGGAAAAATCAGCCCCAGCATTTT	CASSLGKNQPQHF
TRBJ2-5	14	TRBV7-2	NA	NA	TGTGCCAGCAGCTTAGGGGGGTGGAGAGAGACCCAGTACTTC	CASSLGGWRETQYF
TRBJ2-1	12	TRBV29-1	TRBD1	few	TGCAGCGTCTCCAGGGGGAACAATGAGCAGTTCTTC	CSVSRGNNEQFF
TRBJ1-6	11	TRBV7-2	NA	NA	TGTGCCAGCAGCCATGGTTCACCCCTCCACTTT	CASSHGSPLHF
TRBJ2-7	14	TRBV18	TRBD1	few	TGTGCCAGCTCACCACAAAGGACAGGCTACGAGCAGTACTTC	CASSPQRTGYEQYF
TRBJ2-7	14	TRBV4-2	NA	few	TGTGCCAGCAGCCAAGACTTGCAGCTCTACGAGCAGTACTTC	CASSQDLQLYEQYF
TRBJ1-1	13	TRBV11-1	NA	NA	TGTGCCAGCAGCCGGGCCAGGAACACTGAAGCTTTCTTT	CASSRARNTEAFF
TRBJ2-7	15	TRBV28	NA	NA	TGTGCCAGCAGCCTAGCCTCAATGGGGGCCTACGAGCAGTACTTC	CASSLASMGAYEQYF
TRBJ2-7	14	TRBV9	NA	few	TGTGCCAGCAGCGTAGGGGGACAACTCTACGAGCAGTACTTC	CASSVGGQLYEQYF
TRBJ2-7	14	TRBV28	NA	many	TGTGCCAGCAGGGCCGCAGGGGCCCTCTACGAGCAGTACTTC	CASRAAGALYEQYF
TRBJ2-3	21	TRBV7-8	TRBD2	NA	TGTGCCAGCAGCTTAGTATTATACGGGACTAGCGGGAGTTGGGACACAGATACGCAGTATTTT	CASSLVLYGTSGSWDTDTQYF
TRBJ2-3	14	TRBV28	NA	few	TGTGCCAGCAGCGCGGGCGGGAACACAGATACGCAGTATTTT	CASSAGGNTDTQYF
TRBJ2-1	16	TRBV6-6	TRBD2	few	TGTGCCAGCAGGGTAGCGGGAGGGGAAGACTACAATGAGCAGTTCTTC	CASRVAGGEDYNEQFF